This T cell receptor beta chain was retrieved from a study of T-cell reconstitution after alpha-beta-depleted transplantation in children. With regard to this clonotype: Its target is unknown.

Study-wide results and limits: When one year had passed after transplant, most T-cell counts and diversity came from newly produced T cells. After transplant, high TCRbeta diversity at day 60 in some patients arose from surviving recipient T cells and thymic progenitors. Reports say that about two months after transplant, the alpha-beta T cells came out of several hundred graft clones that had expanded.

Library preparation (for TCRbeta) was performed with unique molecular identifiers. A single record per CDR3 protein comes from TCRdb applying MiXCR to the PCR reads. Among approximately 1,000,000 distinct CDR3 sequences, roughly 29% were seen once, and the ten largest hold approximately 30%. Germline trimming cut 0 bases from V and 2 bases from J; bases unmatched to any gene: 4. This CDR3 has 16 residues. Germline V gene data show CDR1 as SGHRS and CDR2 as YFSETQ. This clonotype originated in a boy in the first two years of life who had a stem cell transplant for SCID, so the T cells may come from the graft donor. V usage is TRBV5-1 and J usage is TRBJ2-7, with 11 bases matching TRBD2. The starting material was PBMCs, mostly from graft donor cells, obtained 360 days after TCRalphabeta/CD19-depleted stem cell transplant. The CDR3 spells CASSLVTSGDPYEQYF. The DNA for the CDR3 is TGCGCCAGCAGCTTGGTGACTAGCGGGGACCCCTACGAGCAGTACTTC.